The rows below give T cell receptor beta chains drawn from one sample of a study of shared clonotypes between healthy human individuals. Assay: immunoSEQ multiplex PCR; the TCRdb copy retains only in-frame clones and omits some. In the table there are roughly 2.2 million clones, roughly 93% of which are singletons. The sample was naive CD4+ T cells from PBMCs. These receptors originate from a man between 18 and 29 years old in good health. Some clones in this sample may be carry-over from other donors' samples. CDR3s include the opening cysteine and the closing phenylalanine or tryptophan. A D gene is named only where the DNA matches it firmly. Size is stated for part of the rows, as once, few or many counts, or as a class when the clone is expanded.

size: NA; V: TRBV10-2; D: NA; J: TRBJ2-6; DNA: TGCGCCAGCGGTGAGGGCTCTGGGGCCAACGTCCTGACTTTC; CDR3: CASGEGSGANVLTF
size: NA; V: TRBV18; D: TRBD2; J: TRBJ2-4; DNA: TGTGCCAGCTCACCACGGGCTAGCGGGGACATTCAGTACTTC; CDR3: CASSPRASGDIQYF
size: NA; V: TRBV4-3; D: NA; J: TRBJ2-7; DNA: TGCGCCAGCAGCCAAGATTCCCCTAGGACAGCGCACTCCTACGAGCAGTACTTC; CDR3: CASSQDSPRTAHSYEQYF
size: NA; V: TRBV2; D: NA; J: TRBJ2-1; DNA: TGTGCCAGCAGTGTGAGGGGCATGTGGTCGGATGAGCAGTTCTTC; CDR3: CASSVRGMWSDEQFF
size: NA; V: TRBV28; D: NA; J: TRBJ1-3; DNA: TGTGCCAGCGAGGGGGCTGGAAACACCATATATTTT; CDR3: CASEGAGNTIYF
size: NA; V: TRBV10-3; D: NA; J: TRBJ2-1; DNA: TGTGCCATCAGTGACTCCGGGCAGTTCTTC; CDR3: CAISDSGQFF
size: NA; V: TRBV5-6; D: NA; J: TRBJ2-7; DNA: TGTGCCAGCAGCTTGCTGAGCTCCTACGAGCAGTACTTC; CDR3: CASSLLSSYEQYF
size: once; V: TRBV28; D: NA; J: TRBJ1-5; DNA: TGTGCCAGCACCCCCCGGGCAGGGACCGTTAACCAGCCCCAGCATTTT; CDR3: CASTPRAGTVNQPQHF
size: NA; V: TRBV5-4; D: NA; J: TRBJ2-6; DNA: TGTGCCAGCAGCTGGGGGCGCGGGTCTGGGGCCAACGTCCTGACTTTC; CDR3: CASSWGRGSGANVLTF
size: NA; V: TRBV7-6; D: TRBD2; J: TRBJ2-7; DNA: TGTGCCAGCAGCTTAAGTAATAGCGGGAACGAGCAGTACTTC; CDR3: CASSLSNSGNEQYF
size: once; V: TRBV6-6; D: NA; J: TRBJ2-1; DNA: TGTGCCAGCAAAGACGCACAGGGCGAGCAGTTCTTC; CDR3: CASKDAQGEQFF
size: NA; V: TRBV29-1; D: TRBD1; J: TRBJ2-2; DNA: TGCAGCGTAGTAGATACAGGGGGGTCGAACACCGGGGAGCTGTTTTTT; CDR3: CSVVDTGGSNTGELFF
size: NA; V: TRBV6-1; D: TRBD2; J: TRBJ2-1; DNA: TGTGCCAGCAGTGAAAGTATATCCAGCGGGAACTACAATGAGCAGTTCTTC; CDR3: CASSESISSGNYNEQFF
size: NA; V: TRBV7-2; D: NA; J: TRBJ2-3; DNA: TGTGCCAGCAGCCCCGGGAGAAGCACAGATACGCAGTATTTT; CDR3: CASSPGRSTDTQYF
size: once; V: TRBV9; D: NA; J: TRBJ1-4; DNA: TGTGCCAGCAGCGTAGTCGGGGGTGAAAAACTGTTTTTT; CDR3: CASSVVGGEKLFF
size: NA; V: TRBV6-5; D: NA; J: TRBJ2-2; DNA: TGTGCCAGCAGTTACAATACAAACACCGGGGAGCTGTTTTTT; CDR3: CASSYNTNTGELFF
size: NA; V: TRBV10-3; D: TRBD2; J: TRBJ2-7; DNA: TGTGCCATCAGTGACTTGGGGGGGTCCTTCTACGAGCAGTACTTC; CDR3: CAISDLGGSFYEQYF
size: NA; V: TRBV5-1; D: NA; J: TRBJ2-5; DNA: TGCGCCAGCAGCTTGGGTGTTCAGTCGGAAGAGACCCAGTACTTC; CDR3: CASSLGVQSEETQYF
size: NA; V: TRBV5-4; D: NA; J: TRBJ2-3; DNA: TGTGCCAGCAGCGTACGACAGACGGCGGCAGATACGCAGTATTTT; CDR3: CASSVRQTAADTQYF
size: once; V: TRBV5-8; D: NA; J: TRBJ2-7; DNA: TGTGCCAGTCCGAACCAACCGGGGACCTACGAGCAGTACTTC; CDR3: CASPNQPGTYEQYF